The 9 T cell receptor beta chains in this list originate from one sample, sequenced in a study of PD-L1 blockade in urothelial cancer. Sequencing used immunoSEQ multiplex PCR; TCRdb keeps in-frame clones, though not all of them. Among some 54,000 clones listed, 75% to 90% were seen once. The sample in question was PBMCs, obtained around atezolizumab (anti-PD-L1) treatment. These receptors all stem from a middle-aged man with urothelial cancer.

The chain combines TRBV7-9 with TRBJ2-1; a weak D match, TRBD2 (5 bases). The germline V and J ends were trimmed by 7 bases and 10 bases, with 20 bases remaining between them. Germline lookup yields CDR1 SEHNR and CDR2 FQNEAQ (reference sequence). This CDR3 is built from 14 residues. CDR3 residues: CASTRLNMGNEQFF. The CDR3 coding sequence is TGTGCCAGCACCCGACTAAATATGGGGAACGAGCAGTTCTTC.

The genes are TRBV29-1 and TRBJ2-1; possible D gene TRBD2, 5 bases. Looked up from germline, CDR1 is SQVTM and CDR2 is ANQGSEA. V lost 7 bases to trimming and J lost 3 bases, with 16 bases between them. The CDR3 covers 14 residues. As DNA, the CDR3 is TGCAGCGGCCTAACTAGTGGGGTCTACAATGAGCAGTTCTTC. Translated: CSGLTSGVYNEQFF.

The CDR3 region has the DNA TGTGCCAGCAGAGGATTCACGGGACAGGGGGGGGGCTACACCTTC. Translation: CASRGFTGQGGGYTF. V and J are TRBV27 and TRBJ1-2; the match to TRBD1 covers 11 bases. With 6 bases clipped from V and 8 bases from J, the junction kept 11 bases outside the gene matches. Germline-derived CDR1 and CDR2 are MNHEY and SMNVEV (reference sequence). The CDR3 runs 15 residues.

The V and J genes are TRBV4-2 and TRBJ1-1, with no clear D. Trimming pared 5 bases from V and 0 bases from J, leaving 7 bases between. Per germline, CDR1 LGHNA and CDR2 YNFKEQ. The CDR3 has 13 amino acids. CDR3 DNA: TGTGCCAGCAGCGTAGCAGTGAACACTGAAGCTTTCTTT. This sequence encodes CASSVAVNTEAFF.

The rearrangement links TRBV6-5 to TRBJ2-7; 9 bases are a match to TRBD1. The CDR3 consists of 15 residues. Germline V gives CDR1 MNHEY, CDR2 SVGAGI. The J segment lost 3 bases and the V segment lost 6 bases, leaving 9 bases of the junction unmatched. The CDR3, as DNA: TGTGCCAGCAGATTTAGACAGGGGGAACACTACGAGCAGTACTTC. Encoded protein: CASRFRQGEHYEQYF.

The chain joins TRBV14 to TRBJ2-7, with D possibly TRBD1 on 5 matching bases. Germline values: CDR1 SGHDN, CDR2 FVKESK. This CDR3 contains 14 residues. The ends were cut back, 2 bases at V and 0 bases at J, with 8 bases in the middle. The CDR3 region is CASSQWGSSYEQYF. DNA for the CDR3: TGTGCCAGCAGCCAATGGGGCAGCTCCTACGAGCAGTACTTC.

This clone was seen a handful of times. V gene TRBV9 combines with J gene TRBJ2-1; 15 bases agree with TRBD2. CDR3 length: 18 residues. The germline V gene has CDR1 SGDLS and CDR2 YYNGEE. J was trimmed by 6 bases and V by 0 bases; bases with no gene match: 7. DNA of the CDR3: TGTGCCAGCAGCGTAGCTACAGGGACTAGCGGGAGGACCAATGAGCAGTTCTTC. It encodes CASSVATGTSGRTNEQFF.

V and J are TRBV5-6 and TRBJ2-3; 7 bases line up with TRBD1. Per the germline V gene, CDR1 is SGHDT and CDR2 is YYEEEE. This CDR3 is 16 amino acids long. Trimming removed 1 base from V and 2 bases from J; junction bases left unmatched: 7. The DNA of the CDR3 is TGTGCCAGCAGCTTGTTGGCGACAGGGAACACAGATACGCAGTATTTT. Translating gives CASSLLATGNTDTQYF.

The rearrangement links TRBV13 to TRBJ2-1; TRBD1 is a possible D gene (7 bases). Germline CDR1 PRHDT, CDR2 FYEKMQ (reference sequence). Trimming stripped 5 bases from V and 6 bases from J, with 20 bases between. The CDR3 runs to 16 residues. CDR3 DNA sequence: TGTGCCAGCAGCCCCCAGGGGGTTGGGAGGTTCAATGAGCAGTTCTTC. This codes for CASSPQGVGRFNEQFF.